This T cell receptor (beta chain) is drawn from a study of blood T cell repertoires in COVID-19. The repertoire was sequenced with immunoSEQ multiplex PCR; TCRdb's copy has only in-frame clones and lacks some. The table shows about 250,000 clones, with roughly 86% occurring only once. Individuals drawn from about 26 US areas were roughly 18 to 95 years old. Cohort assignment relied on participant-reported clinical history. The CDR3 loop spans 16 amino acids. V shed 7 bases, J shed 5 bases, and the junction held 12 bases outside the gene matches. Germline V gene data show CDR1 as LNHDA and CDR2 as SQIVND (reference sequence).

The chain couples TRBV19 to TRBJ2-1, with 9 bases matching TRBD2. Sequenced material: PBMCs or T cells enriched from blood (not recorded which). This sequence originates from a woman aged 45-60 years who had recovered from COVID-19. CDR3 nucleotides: TGTGCCAGTACTAACCCTACTAGCGGGCATAACAATGAGCAGTTCTTC. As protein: CASTNPTSGHNNEQFF.